This T cell receptor beta chain came from a study of blood T cell repertoires in COVID-19. V shed 2 bases and J 6 bases; nucleotides not matched to a gene: 5. The CDR3 sequence is 16 residues long. Germline CDR1 SGHAT, CDR2 FQNNGV. Measured with immunoSEQ multiplex PCR; TCRdb has only the in-frame clones, and not every one. Counted here are roughly 250,000 clones, about 87% occurring once; the ten biggest clones make up roughly 1.2%. In terms of age and location, participants ranged from roughly 18 to 90 years and lived in about 25 US areas. The V and J genes are TRBV11-2 and TRBJ2-1, with TRBD2 identical over 12 bases. Specimen: PBMCs or T cells enriched from blood (not recorded which). This TCR was recovered from a woman between 40 and 50 years old with acute COVID-19. CDR3 sequence reads: CASSLKLAGGFNEQFF. DNA for the CDR3: TGTGCCAGCAGCTTAAAGCTAGCGGGAGGGTTCAATGAGCAGTTCTTC.